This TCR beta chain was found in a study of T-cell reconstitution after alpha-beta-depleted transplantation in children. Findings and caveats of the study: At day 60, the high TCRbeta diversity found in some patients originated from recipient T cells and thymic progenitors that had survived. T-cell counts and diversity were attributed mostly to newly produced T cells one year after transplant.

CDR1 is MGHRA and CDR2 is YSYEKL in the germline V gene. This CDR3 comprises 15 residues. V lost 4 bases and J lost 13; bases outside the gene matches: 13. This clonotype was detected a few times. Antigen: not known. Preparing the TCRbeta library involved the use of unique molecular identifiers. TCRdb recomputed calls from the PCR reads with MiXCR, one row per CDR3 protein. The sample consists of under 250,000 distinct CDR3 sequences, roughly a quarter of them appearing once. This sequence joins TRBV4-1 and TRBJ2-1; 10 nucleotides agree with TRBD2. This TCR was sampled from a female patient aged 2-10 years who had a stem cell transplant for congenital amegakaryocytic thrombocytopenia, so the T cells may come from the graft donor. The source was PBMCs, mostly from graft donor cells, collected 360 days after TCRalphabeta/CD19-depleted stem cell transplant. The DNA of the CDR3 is TGCGCCAGCAGCCGGGGCGGACTAGCGGTACAGTCCCAGTTCTTC. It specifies CASSRGGLAVQSQFF.